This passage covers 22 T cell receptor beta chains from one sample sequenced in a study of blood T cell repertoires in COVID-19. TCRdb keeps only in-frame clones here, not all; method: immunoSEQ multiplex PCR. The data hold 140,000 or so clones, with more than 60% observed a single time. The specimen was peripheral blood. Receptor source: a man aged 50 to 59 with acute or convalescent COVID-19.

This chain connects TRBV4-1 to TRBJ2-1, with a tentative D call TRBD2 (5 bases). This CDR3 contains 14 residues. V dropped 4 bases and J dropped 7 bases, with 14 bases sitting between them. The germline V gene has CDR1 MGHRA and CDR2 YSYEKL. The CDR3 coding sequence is TGCGCCAGCAGCCCCGGCGGAGGCGGAAATGAGCAGTTCTTC. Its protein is CASSPGGGGNEQFF.

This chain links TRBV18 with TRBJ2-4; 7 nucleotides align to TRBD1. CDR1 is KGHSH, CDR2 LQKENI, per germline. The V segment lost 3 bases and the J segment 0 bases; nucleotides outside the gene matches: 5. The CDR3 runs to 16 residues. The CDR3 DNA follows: TGTGCCAGCTCACCGAAGACAGGGTCAGCCAAAAACATTCAGTACTTC. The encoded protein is CASSPKTGSAKNIQYF. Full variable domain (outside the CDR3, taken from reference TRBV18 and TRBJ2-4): NAGVMQNPRHLVRRRGQEARLRCSPMKGHSHVYWYRQLPEEGLKFMVYLQKENIIDESGMPKERFSAEFPKEGPSILRIQQVVRGDSAAYFCASSPKTGSAKNIQYFGAGTRLSVL.

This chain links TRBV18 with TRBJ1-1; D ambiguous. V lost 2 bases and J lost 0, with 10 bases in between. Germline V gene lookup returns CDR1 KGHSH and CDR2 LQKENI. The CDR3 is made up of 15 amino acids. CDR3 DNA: TGTGCCAGCTCACCAAGGAACGACTTGAACACTGAAGCTTTCTTT. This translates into CASSPRNDLNTEAFF.

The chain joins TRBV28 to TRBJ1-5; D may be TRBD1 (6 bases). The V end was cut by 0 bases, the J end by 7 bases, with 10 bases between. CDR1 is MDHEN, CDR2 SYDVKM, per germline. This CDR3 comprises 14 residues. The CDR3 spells CASSLWGAGQPQHF. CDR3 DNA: TGTGCCAGCAGTTTATGGGGGGCAGGACAGCCCCAGCATTTT.

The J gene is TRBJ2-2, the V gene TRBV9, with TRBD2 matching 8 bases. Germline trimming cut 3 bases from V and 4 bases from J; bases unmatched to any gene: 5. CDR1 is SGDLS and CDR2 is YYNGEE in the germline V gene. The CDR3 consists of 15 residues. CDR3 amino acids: CASSDAGGSTGELFF. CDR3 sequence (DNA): TGTGCCAGCAGCGATGCGGGGGGATCCACCGGGGAGCTGTTTTTT.

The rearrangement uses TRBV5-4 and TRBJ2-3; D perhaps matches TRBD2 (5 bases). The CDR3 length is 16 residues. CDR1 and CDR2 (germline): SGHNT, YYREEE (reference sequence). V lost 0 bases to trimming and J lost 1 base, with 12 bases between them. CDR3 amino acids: CASSLVPERGTDTQYF. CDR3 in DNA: TGTGCCAGCAGCTTGGTGCCGGAGAGGGGCACAGATACGCAGTATTTT. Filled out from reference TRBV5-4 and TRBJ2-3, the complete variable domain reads ETGVTQSPTHLIKTRGQQVTLRCSSQSGHNTVSWYQQALGQGPQFIFQYYREEENGRGNFPPRFSGLQFPNYSSELNVNALELDDSALYLCASSLVPERGTDTQYFGPGTRLTVL.

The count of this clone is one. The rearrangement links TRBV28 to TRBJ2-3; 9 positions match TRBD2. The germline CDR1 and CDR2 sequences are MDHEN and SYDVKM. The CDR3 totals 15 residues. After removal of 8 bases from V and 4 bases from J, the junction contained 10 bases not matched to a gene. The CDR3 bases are TGTGCCAGCGTAGCCGGGACTAGCCTCCCAGATACGCAGTATTTT. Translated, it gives CASVAGTSLPDTQYF. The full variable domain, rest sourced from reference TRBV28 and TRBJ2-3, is DVKVTQSSRYLVKRTGEKVFLECVQDMDHENMFWYRQDPGLGLRLIYFSYDVKMKEKGDIPEGYSVSREKKERFSLILESASTNQTSMYLCASVAGTSLPDTQYFGPGTRLTVL.

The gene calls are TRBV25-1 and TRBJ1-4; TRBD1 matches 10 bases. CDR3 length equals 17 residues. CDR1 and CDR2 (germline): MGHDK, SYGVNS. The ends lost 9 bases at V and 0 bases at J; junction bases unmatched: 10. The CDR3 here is CASQTDRGDATNEKLFF. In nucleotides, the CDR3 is TGTGCCAGTCAGACGGACAGGGGGGATGCAACTAATGAAAAACTGTTTTTT. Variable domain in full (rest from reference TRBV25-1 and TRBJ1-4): EADIYQTPRYLVIGTGKKITLECSQTMGHDKMYWYQQDPGMELHLIHYSYGVNSTEKGDLSSESTVSRIRTEHFPLTLESARPSHTSQYLCASQTDRGDATNEKLFFGSGTQLSVL.

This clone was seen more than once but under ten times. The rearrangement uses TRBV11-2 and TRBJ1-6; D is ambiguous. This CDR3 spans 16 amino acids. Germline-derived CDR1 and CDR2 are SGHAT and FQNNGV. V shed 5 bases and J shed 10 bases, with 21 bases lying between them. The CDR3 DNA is TGTGCCAGCAGCCAACGCCGGGGTGTCTTAGGGTCACCCCTCCACTTT. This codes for CASSQRRGVLGSPLHF.

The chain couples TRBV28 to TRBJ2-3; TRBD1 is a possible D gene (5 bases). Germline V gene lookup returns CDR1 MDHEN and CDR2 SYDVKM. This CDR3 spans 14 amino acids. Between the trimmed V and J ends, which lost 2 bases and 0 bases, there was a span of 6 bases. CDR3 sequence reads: CASSLQGSTDTQYF. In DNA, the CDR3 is TGTGCCAGCAGTTTACAGGGTAGCACAGATACGCAGTATTTT. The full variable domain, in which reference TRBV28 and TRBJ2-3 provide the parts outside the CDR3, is DVKVTQSSRYLVKRTGEKVFLECVQDMDHENMFWYRQDPGLGLRLIYFSYDVKMKEKGDIPEGYSVSREKKERFSLILESASTNQTSMYLCASSLQGSTDTQYFGPGTRLTVL.

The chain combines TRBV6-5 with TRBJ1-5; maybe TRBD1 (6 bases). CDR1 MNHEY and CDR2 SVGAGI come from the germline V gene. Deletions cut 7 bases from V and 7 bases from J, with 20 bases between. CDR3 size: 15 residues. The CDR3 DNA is TGTGCCAGCAATTTCGGACAGCCGGGTAACCAGCCCCAGCATTTT. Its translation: CASNFGQPGNQPQHF.

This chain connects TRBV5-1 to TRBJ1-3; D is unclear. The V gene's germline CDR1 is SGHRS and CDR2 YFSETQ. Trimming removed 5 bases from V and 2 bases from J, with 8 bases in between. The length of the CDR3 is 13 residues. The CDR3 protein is CASSREAGNTIYF. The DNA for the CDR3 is TGCGCCAGCAGTCGGGAAGCTGGAAACACCATATATTTT.

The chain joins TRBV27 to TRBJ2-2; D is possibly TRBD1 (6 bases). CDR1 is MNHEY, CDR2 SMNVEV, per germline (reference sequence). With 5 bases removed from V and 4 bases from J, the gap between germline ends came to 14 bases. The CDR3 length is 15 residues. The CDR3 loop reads CASSPRTAFTGELFF. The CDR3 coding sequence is TGTGCCAGCAGTCCTCGGACAGCCTTCACCGGGGAGCTGTTTTTT.

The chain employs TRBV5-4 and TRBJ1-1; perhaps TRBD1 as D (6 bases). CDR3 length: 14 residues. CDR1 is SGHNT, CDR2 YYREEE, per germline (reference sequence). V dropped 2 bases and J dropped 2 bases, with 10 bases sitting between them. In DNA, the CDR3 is TGTGCCAGCAGCTTTTCAGGGGTTAACACTGAAGCTTTCTTT. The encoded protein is CASSFSGVNTEAFF.

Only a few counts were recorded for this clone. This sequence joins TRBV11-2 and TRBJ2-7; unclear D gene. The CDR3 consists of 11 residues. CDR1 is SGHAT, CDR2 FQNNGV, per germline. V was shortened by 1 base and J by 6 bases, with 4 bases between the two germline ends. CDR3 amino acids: CASSLATEQYF. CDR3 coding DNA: TGTGCCAGCAGCTTAGCTACCGAGCAGTACTTC.

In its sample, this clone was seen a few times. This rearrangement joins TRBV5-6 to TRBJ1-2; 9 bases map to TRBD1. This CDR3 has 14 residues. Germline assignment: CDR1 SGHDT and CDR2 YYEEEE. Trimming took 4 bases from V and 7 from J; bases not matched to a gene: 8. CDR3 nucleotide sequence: TGTGCCAGCAGCGGGACAGGGAGTTTTCGTGGCTACACCTTC. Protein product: CASSGTGSFRGYTF.

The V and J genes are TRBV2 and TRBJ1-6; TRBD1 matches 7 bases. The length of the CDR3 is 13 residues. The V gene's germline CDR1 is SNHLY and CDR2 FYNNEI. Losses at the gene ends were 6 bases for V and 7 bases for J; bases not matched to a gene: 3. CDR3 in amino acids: CASRGTANSPLHF. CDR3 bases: TGTGCCAGCAGAGGGACAGCCAATTCACCCCTCCACTTT.

CDR3: CASSPRLATNEKLFF. Written as DNA, the CDR3 is TGTGCCAGCAGCCCCCGCCTAGCAACTAATGAAAAACTGTTTTTT. This chain uses TRBV9 with TRBJ1-4; D is unclear. V dropped 4 bases and J dropped 0 bases, with 10 bases sitting between them. Per the germline V gene, CDR1 is SGDLS and CDR2 is YYNGEE. This CDR3 has 15 amino acids.

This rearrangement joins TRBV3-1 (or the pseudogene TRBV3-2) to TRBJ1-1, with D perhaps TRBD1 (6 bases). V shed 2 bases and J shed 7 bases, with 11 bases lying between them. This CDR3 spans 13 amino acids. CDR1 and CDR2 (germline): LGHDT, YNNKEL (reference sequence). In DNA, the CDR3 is TGTGCCAGCAGCCAAACAGGGAGACATGAAGCTTTCTTT. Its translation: CASSQTGRHEAFF.

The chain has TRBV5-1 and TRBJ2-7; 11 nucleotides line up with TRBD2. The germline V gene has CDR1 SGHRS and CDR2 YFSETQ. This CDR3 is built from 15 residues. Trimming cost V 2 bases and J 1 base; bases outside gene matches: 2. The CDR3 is CASSFTSGGSYEQYF. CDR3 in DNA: TGCGCCAGCAGCTTTACTAGCGGGGGTTCCTACGAGCAGTACTTC.

In DNA form, the CDR3 reads TGTGCCAGCAGTGCCTCGGACAGCCTACAAGAGACCCAGTACTTC. This codes for CASSASDSLQETQYF. The genes are TRBV5-6 and TRBJ2-5, with D maybe TRBD1 (6 bases). V dropped 5 bases and J dropped 2 bases, with 16 bases sitting between them. The germline V gene encodes CDR1 SGHDT and CDR2 YYEEEE. The CDR3 loop spans 15 amino acids.

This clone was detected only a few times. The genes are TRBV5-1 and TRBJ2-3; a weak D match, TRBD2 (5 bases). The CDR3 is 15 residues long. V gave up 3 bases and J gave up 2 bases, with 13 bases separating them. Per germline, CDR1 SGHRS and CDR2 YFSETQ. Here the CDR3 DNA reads TGCGCCAGCAGCTACCCGGCGGGCCCCACAGATACGCAGTATTTT. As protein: CASSYPAGPTDTQYF. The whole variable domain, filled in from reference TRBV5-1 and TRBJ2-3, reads KAGVTQTPRYLIKTRGQQVTLSCSPISGHRSVSWYQQTPGQGLQFLFEYFSETQRNKGNFPGRFSGRQFSNSRSEMNVSTLELGDSALYLCASSYPAGPTDTQYFGPGTRLTVL.